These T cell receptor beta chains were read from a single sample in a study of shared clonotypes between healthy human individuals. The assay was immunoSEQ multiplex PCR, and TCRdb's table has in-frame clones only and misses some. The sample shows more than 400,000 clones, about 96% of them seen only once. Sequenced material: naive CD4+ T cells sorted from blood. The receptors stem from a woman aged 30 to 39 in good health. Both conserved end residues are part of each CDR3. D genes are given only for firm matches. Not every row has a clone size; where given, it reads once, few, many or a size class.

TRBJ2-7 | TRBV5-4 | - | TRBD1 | CASGTGQLYEQYF | TGTGCCAGCGGAACGGGACAGCTATACGAGCAGTACTTC
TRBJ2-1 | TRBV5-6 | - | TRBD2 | CASSLSGRGQEQFF | TGTGCCAGCAGCTTAAGCGGGAGGGGGCAGGAGCAGTTCTTC
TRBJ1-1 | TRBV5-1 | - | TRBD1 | CASSWDRAQAFF | TGCGCCAGCAGCTGGGACAGGGCGCAAGCTTTCTTT
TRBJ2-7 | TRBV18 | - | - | CASSPPGQGRAGEQYF | TGTGCCAGCTCACCACCGGGGCAGGGCCGCGCCGGCGAGCAGTACTTC
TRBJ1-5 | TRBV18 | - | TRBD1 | CASSARTGLEQPQHF | TGTGCCAGCTCTGCCCGGACAGGGCTGGAGCAGCCCCAGCATTTT
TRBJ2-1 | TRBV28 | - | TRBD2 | CASVRAGRIYNEQFF | TGTGCCAGCGTACGGGCCGGGAGGATCTACAATGAGCAGTTCTTC
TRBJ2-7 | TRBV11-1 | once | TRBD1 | CASSLGTGDEQYF | TGTGCCAGCAGCTTGGGGACAGGGGACGAGCAGTACTTC
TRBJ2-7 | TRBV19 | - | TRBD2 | CASSTRTSGRGGSYEQYF | TGTGCCAGTAGTACCCGGACTAGCGGGAGGGGAGGCTCCTACGAGCAGTACTTC
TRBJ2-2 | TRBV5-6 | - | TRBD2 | CASSLALSGSPPGELFF | TGTGCCAGCAGCTTGGCCCTTAGCGGGAGCCCCCCCGGGGAGCTGTTTTTT
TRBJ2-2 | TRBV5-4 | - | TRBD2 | CASSPGTTNTGELFF | TGTGCCAGCAGCCCCGGGACTACAAACACCGGGGAGCTGTTTTTT
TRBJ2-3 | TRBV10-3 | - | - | CAISEPTTRGADTQYF | TGTGCCATCAGTGAGCCGACTACCAGGGGCGCAGATACGCAGTATTTT
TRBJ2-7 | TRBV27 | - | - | CASRTSGQVPYEQYF | TGTGCCAGCAGGACTTCCGGACAAGTGCCCTACGAGCAGTACTTC
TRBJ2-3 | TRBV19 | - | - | CASNQRVSTDTQYF | TGTGCCAGTAATCAGCGGGTGAGCACAGATACGCAGTATTTT
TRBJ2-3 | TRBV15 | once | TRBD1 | CATSRGQSTDTQYF | TGTGCCACCAGCAGGGGACAGAGCACAGATACGCAGTATTTT
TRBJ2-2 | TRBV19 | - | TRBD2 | CAIKPGLAGGRPTNTGELFF | TGTGCCATCAAACCCGGACTAGCGGGAGGCAGACCTACGAACACCGGGGAGCTGTTTTTT
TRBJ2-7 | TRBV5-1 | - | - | CASSLEFAGPSREQYF | TGCGCCAGCAGCTTGGAGTTTGCGGGCCCAAGCCGCGAGCAGTACTTC
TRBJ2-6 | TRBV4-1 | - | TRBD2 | CASSQAAGGSGANVLTF | TGCGCCAGCAGCCAAGCAGCGGGAGGTTCTGGGGCCAACGTCCTGACTTTC
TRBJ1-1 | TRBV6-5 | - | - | CASGLTNTEAFF | TGTGCCAGCGGCCTAACGAACACTGAAGCTTTCTTT
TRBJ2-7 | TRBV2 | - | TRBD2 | CASSQTSGRDQYF | TGTGCCAGCAGCCAGACTAGCGGGAGGGATCAGTACTTC
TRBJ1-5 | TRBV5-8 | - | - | CASSPTGPGNQPQHF | TGTGCCAGCAGCCCAACAGGGCCTGGAAATCAGCCCCAGCATTTT
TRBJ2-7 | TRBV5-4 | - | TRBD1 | CASSLQGQGIGEQYF | TGTGCCAGCAGCTTACAGGGACAGGGGATCGGCGAGCAGTACTTC
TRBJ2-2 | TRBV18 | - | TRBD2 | CASSPSSGMGTGELFF | TGTGCCAGCTCACCATCAAGCGGGATGGGAACCGGGGAGCTGTTTTTT
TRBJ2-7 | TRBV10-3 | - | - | CAISEFQAYEQYF | TGTGCCATCAGTGAGTTCCAGGCCTACGAGCAGTACTTC
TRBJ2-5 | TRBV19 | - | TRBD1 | CASALQGPQETQYF | TGTGCCAGTGCCTTACAGGGGCCCCAAGAGACCCAGTACTTC